The rows below give T cell receptor beta chains drawn from one sample of a study of blood T cell repertoires in COVID-19. Some clones are missing from TCRdb's copy, which holds only in-frame ones; the method was immunoSEQ multiplex PCR. The sample lists 150,000 or so clones, approximately 90% seen once, with about an eighth in the top ten. What was sequenced was peripheral blood. These receptor sequences come from a man aged 18-30 years with COVID-19, enrolled during active disease. CDR3s include the opening cysteine and the closing phenylalanine or tryptophan.

V	CDR3
TRBV24-1	CATSGLAGSTGELFF
TRBV10-1	CATRSQATRYTQYF
TRBV19	CASNPQGRNIQYF
TRBV6-6	CASSDAPIGEEKLLF
TRBV3-1/TRBV3-2	CASSQDPRGLEKLFF
TRBV6-5	CASSLGLLSSYEQYF
TRBV6-1	CASSEMGSDYNEQFF
TRBV27	CASSLASGRGNTQYF
TRBV9	CASSVGLMGTDEKLFF
TRBV6-5	CASSYSFRDYEQYF